This TCR beta chain was captured in a study of T cells after yellow fever vaccination. Study-level results: Shared CD4/CD8 clonotypes were a small share, likely from convergent recombination.

The authors made TCR cDNA by 5'RACE template switching, adding a universal primer site and UMIs. A single record per CDR3 protein comes from TCRdb applying MiXCR to the 5' RACE reads. The repertoire has hundreds of thousands of distinct CDR3 sequences, approximately 13% of them found once; the top ten carry 14% to 15%. With 4 bases removed from V and 2 bases from J, the gap between germline ends came to 16 bases. The CDR3 has 16 amino acids. Germline V CDR1 and CDR2: SGHAT, FQNNGV. This clonotype turned up a few times. The antigen is undetermined. The rearrangement joins TRBV11-2 to TRBJ2-3, with D unclear. This clonotype was obtained from a young man who received the YFV17D yellow fever vaccine. The sequencing used PBMCs, collected on the day of the yellow fever booster vaccination. In nucleotides, the CDR3 is TGTGCCAGCAGCTCCCAAGGTTGGGCGGCCACAGATACGCAGTATTTT. Translating it yields CASSSQGWAATDTQYF.